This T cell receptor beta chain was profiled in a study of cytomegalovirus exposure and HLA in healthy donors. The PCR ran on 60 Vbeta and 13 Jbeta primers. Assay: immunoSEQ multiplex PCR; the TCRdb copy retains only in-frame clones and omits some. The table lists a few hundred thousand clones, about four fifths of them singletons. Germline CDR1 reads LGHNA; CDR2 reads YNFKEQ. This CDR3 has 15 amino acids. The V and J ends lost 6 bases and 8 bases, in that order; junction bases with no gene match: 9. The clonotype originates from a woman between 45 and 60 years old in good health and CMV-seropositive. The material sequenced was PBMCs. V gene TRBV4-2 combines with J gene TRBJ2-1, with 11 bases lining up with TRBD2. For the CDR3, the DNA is TGTGCCAGCAGTCTTAGCGGGGGGGCAGACTATGAGCAGTTCTTC. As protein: CASSLSGGADYEQFF.